These 11 T cell receptor beta chains came from one sample sequenced in a study of T-cell reconstitution after alpha-beta-depleted transplantation in children. Unique molecular identifiers tagged the TCRbeta library. A single record per CDR3 protein comes from TCRdb applying MiXCR to the PCR reads. The sample includes hundreds of thousands of distinct CDR3 sequences, 16% of them seen just once. The starting material was PBMCs, mostly from graft donor cells, obtained 360 days after TCRalphabeta/CD19-depleted stem cell transplant. Receptor source: a male patient under 18 who had a stem cell transplant for acute lymphoblastic leukemia, so the T cells may come from the graft donor.

In its sample, this clonotype was seen many times. The genes are TRBV11-3 and TRBJ2-1, with D unresolved. Germline CDR1 and CDR2: SGHNT and YENEEA. Trimming pared 2 bases from V and 2 bases from J, leaving 13 bases between. There are 16 residues in the CDR3. For the CDR3, the DNA is TGTGCCAGCAGCTTACAGACCCTCGGGCCCTACAATGAGCAGTTCTTC. This gives the protein CASSLQTLGPYNEQFF.

The chain carries TRBV5-6 and TRBJ2-7; the D gene is possibly TRBD2 (6 bases). CDR1 SGHDT and CDR2 YYEEEE come from the germline V gene. CDR3 length equals 15 residues. V was pared by 3 bases and J by 3 bases, with 16 bases between. The CDR3: CASSSVSGAYYEQYF. The DNA of the CDR3 is TGTGCCAGCAGCTCCGTTAGCGGAGCGTACTACGAGCAGTACTTC.

The chain has TRBV3-1 and TRBJ2-7; TRBD2 is a possible D gene (6 bases). Trimming removed 1 base at V and 4 bases at J, with 14 bases between. CDR3 length: 15 residues. Germline CDR1 reads LGHDT; CDR2 reads YNNKEL (reference sequence). The CDR3 region has the DNA TGTGCCAGCAGCCAAGGGGCAGGACTACCTTACGAGCAGTACTTC. This codes for CASSQGAGLPYEQYF.

This clonotype was seen a single time. The chain carries TRBV5-5 and TRBJ2-5; the match to TRBD1 covers 11 bases. CDR3 length: 18 residues. The germline V gene encodes CDR1 SGHKS and CDR2 YYEKEE (reference sequence). The V segment lost 1 base and the J segment 2 bases; nucleotides outside the gene matches: 10. CDR3 DNA: TGTGCCAGCAGCTTGTCGAGGACAGGGGGCGGACGGCAAGAGACCCAGTACTTC. Translated: CASSLSRTGGGRQETQYF. The complete variable domain, with remaining parts taken from reference TRBV5-5 and TRBJ2-5, reads DAGVTQSPTHLIKTRGQQVTLRCSPISGHKSVSWYQQVLGQGPQFIFQYYEKEERGRGNFPDRFSARQFPNYSSELNVNALLLGDSALYLCASSLSRTGGGRQETQYFGPGTRLLVL.

The sample holds many counts of this clonotype. The chain uses TRBV12-3 or TRBV12-4 and TRBJ2-2; D not certain. Trimming left V 2 bases short and J 6 bases short, with 7 bases between. This CDR3 is 13 amino acids long. CDR3 coding DNA: TGTGCCAGCAGTTTATTGGTATCCGGGGAGCTGTTTTTT. This gives the protein CASSLLVSGELFF.

In its sample, this clonotype was seen a few times. Here the CDR3 reads CAISVGLADREQYF. In DNA form, the CDR3 reads TGTGCCATCAGTGTGGGCCTAGCGGACCGCGAGCAGTACTTC. The chain links TRBV10-3 to TRBJ2-7; TRBD2 matches at 7 bases. This CDR3 region has 14 residues. The trim removed 4 bases at V and 6 bases at J, leaving 9 bases unmatched. The germline V gene encodes CDR1 ENHRY and CDR2 SYGVKD.

The gene calls are TRBV25-1 and TRBJ2-7; D is perhaps TRBD1 (6 bases). The CDR3 is 15 residues long. Germline lookup yields CDR1 MGHDK and CDR2 SYGVNS. V was trimmed by 4 bases and J by 5 bases, leaving 18 bases between them. CDR3 loop: CASSASDSWLNEQYF. The CDR3 DNA reads as TGTGCCAGCAGTGCTTCGGACAGCTGGCTTAACGAGCAGTACTTC.

This chain joins TRBV12-5 and TRBJ2-7, with 15 bases identical to TRBD2. Trimming removed 6 bases from V and 3 bases from J; junction bases left unmatched: 15. The CDR3 has 19 residues. Per germline, CDR1 LGHNT and CDR2 FRNRAP. This CDR3 is CASGLPAGTSGRPRYEQYF. The CDR3 DNA is TGTGCTAGTGGCCTGCCGGCCGGGACTAGCGGGAGGCCCCGCTACGAGCAGTACTTC. The variable domain in full, with the rest retrieved from reference TRBV12-5 and TRBJ2-7, is DARVTQTPRHKVTEMGQEVTMRCQPILGHNTVFWYRQTMMQGLELLAYFRNRAPLDDSGMPKDRFSAEMPDATLATLKIQPSEPRDSAVYFCASGLPAGTSGRPRYEQYFGPGTRLTVT.

The rearrangement joins TRBV7-9 to TRBJ2-2, with 7 bases matching TRBD2. The V gene end was trimmed by 1 base and the J gene end by 7 bases; junction bases not matched to a gene: 12. Germline V gene sequence: CDR1 SEHNR, CDR2 FQNEAQ (reference sequence). This CDR3 is built from 17 residues. The CDR3 DNA reads as TGTGCCAGCAGCTTAGTCGGCGGGAGTATTCGTATCGGGGAGCTGTTTTTT. Its translation is CASSLVGGSIRIGELFF.

The V and J genes are TRBV27 and TRBJ2-2; D unclear. Germline assignment: CDR1 MNHEY and CDR2 SMNVEV (reference sequence). Trimming removed 3 bases at V and 1 base at J, with 6 bases between. The length of the CDR3 is 14 residues. The CDR3 DNA sequence: TGTGCCAGCAGTTTTGCGGAGAACACCGGGGAGCTGTTTTTT. It specifies CASSFAENTGELFF.

This clonotype was seen more than once but under ten times. The rearrangement joins TRBV27 to TRBJ2-6; D is unresolved. CDR1 and CDR2 (germline): MNHEY, SMNVEV (reference sequence). CDR3 length: 17 residues. V lost 7 bases, J lost 2 bases, and 18 bases lay in between. The CDR3 loop is CASTPRRMGTGANVLTF. Here the CDR3 DNA reads TGTGCCAGCACCCCTCGCCGGATGGGCACTGGGGCCAACGTCCTGACTTTC.